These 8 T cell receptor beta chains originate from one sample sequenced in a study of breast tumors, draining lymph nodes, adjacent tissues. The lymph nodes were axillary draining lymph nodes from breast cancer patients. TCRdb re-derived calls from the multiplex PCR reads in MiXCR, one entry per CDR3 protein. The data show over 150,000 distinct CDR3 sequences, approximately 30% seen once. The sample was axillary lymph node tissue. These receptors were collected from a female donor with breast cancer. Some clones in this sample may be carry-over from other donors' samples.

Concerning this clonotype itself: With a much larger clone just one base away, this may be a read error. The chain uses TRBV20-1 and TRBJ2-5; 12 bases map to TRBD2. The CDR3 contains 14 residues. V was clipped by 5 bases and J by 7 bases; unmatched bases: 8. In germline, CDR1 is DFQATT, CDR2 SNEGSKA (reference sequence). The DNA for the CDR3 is TGCAGTGCTCGGGCTAGCGGGGGGGGAGCGACCCAGTACTTC. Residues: CSARASGGGATQYF.

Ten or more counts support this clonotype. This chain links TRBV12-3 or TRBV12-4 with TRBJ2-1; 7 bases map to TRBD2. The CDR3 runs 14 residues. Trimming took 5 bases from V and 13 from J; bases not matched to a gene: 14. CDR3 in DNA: TGTGCCAGCAGTGAACAGCGGGGTAGAGGGTCTCAGTTCTTC. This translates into CASSEQRGRGSQFF.

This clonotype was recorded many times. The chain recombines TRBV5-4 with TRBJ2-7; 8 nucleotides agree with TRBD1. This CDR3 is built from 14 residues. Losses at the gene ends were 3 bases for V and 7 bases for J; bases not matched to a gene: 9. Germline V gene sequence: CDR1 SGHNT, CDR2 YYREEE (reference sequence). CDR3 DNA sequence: TGTGCCAGCAGCTCCCCGGGACAGGTCAAAGAGCAGTACTTC. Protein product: CASSSPGQVKEQYF.

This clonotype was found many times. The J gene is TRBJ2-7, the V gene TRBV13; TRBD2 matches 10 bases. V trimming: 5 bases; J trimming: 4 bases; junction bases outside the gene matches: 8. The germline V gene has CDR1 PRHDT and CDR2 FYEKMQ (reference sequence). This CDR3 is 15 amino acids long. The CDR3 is CASSPPSSGGYEQYF. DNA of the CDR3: TGTGCCAGCAGCCCACCCTCTAGCGGGGGATACGAGCAGTACTTC.

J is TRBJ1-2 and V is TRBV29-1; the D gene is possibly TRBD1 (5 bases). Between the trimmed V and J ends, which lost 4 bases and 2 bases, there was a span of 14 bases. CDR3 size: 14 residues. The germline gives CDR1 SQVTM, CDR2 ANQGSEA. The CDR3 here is CSVASPQGNYGYTF. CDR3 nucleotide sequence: TGCAGCGTTGCCTCTCCTCAGGGCAACTATGGCTACACCTTC.

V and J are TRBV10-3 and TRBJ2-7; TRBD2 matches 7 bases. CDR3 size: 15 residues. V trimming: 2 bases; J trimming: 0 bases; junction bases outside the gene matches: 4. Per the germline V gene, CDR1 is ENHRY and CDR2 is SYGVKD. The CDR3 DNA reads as TGTGCCATCAGTGAGGGGCTAGCGGCCTCCTACGAGCAGTACTTC. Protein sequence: CAISEGLAASYEQYF.

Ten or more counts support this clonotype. The CDR3 sequence is CASSEAGSHSYNEQFF. The DNA of the CDR3 is TGCGCCAGCAGCGAAGCGGGGAGTCACTCCTACAATGAGCAGTTCTTC. The genes are TRBV5-1 and TRBJ2-1, with TRBD2 matching 7 bases. The CDR3 runs to 16 residues. Germline V gene sequence: CDR1 SGHRS, CDR2 YFSETQ. Losses at the gene ends were 4 bases for V and 0 bases for J; bases not matched to a gene: 7.

In nucleotides, the CDR3 is TGTGCCAGCAGCTTGTGGGAGACCTACAGGAATGAAGCTTTCTTT. Protein: CASSLWETYRNEAFF. J is TRBJ2-2 and V is TRBV5-6; D may be TRBD1 (5 bases). The DNA end favors TRBJ1-1, so the J call may be wrong. This CDR3 region has 15 residues. The V gene's germline CDR1 is SGHDT and CDR2 YYEEEE.